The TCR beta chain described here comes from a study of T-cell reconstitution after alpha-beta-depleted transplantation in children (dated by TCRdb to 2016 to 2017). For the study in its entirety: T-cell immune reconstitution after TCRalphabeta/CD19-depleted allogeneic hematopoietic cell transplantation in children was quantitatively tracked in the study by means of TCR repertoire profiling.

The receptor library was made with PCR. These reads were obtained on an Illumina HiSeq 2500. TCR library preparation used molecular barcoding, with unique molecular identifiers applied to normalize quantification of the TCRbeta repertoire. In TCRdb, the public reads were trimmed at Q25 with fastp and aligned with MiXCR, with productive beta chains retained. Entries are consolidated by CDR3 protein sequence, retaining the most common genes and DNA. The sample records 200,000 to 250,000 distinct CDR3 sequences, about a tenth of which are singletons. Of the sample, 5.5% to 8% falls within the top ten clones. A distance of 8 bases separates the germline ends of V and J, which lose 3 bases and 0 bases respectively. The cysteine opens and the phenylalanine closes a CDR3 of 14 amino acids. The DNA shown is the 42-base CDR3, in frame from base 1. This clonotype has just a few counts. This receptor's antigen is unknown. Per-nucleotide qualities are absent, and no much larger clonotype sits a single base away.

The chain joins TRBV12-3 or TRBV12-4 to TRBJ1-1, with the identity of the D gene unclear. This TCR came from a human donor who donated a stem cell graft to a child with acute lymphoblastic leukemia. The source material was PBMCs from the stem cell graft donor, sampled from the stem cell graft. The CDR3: CASSLMEMNTEAFF. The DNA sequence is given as TGTGCCAGCAGTTTGATGGAGATGAACACTGAAGCTTTCTTT.